The sequence of this T cell receptor beta chain was determined in a study of T cell repertoires in cytomegalovirus infection. Study-level information: The public TCR beta signatures pointed to both CMV infection and matching HLA type. Study-wide results and limits: Dominating the ex vivo response were TCR beta clonotypes that were CMV-specific and HLA-C-restricted.

This clonotype occurred a few times. The antigen is unknown. This CDR3 is built from 15 residues. V was trimmed by 2 bases and J by 2 bases, leaving 12 bases between them. Germline assignment: CDR1 SGHAT and CDR2 FQNNGV. TCRdb reprocessed the reads via MiXCR and lists one record per CDR3 protein. The data contain roughly 500,000 distinct CDR3 sequences, 25% to 35% of them singletons. This sequence joins TRBV11-2 and TRBJ1-2, with D perhaps matching TRBD1 (6 bases). This clonotype originated in a human donor in good health (CMV status not recorded). Some clones in this sample may be carry-over from other donors' samples. The sequencing used cultured PBMCs, collected from culture after CMV antigen stimulation. CDR3 sequence reads: CASSLRGGGNYGYTF. Written as DNA, the CDR3 is TGTGCCAGCAGCTTAAGAGGGGGAGGAAACTATGGCTACACCTTC.